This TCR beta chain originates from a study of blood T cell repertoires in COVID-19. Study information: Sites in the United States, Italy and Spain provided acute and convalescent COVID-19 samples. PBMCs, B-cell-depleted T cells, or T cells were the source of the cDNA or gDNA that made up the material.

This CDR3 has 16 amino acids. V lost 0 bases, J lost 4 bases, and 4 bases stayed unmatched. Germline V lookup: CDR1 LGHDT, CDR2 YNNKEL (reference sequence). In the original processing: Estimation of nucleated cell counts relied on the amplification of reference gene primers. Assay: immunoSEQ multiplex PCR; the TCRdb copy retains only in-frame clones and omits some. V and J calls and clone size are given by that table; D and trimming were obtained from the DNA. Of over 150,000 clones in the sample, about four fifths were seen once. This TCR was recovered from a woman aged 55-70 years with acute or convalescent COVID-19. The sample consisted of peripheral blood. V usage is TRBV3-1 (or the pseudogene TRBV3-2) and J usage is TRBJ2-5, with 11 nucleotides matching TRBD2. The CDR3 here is CASSQDPLAGVETQYF. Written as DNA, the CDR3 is TGTGCCAGCAGCCAAGATCCACTAGCGGGGGTAGAGACCCAGTACTTC.